The sequence of this T cell receptor (beta chain) was determined in a study of blood T cell repertoires in COVID-19. Each participant's cohort was designated according to participant-reported clinical history. Resolution of symptoms, clearance, or two negative PCRs was present in recovered Cohort 3 donors. Profiled with immunoSEQ multiplex PCR; TCRdb holds only in-frame clones, not every one. The data show 280,000 or so clones, 85% seen once. Trimming took off 0 bases at V and 0 bases at J, with 8 bases between the two ends. From germline, CDR1 is GTSNPN and CDR2 SVGIG (reference sequence). The CDR3 spans 14 residues.

The chain uses TRBV30 and TRBJ1-1, with unresolved D. The receptor's source is a woman between 45 and 60 years old who had recovered from COVID-19. The sample taken for sequencing was PBMCs or T cells enriched from blood (not recorded which). The CDR3 DNA reads as TGTGCCTGGAGTGTACTACAAATGAACACTGAAGCTTTCTTT. Its translation is CAWSVLQMNTEAFF.